This passage covers 28 T cell receptor beta chains from one sample sequenced in a study of cytomegalovirus exposure and HLA in healthy donors. The PCR made use of 60 Vbeta and 13 Jbeta primers. Sequencing used immunoSEQ multiplex PCR; TCRdb keeps in-frame clones, though not all of them. The top ten hold about 10% of the sample, which has roughly 160,000 clones, roughly 82% seen once. Sequencing used PBMCs. Source of these receptors: a man aged 45-60 years in good health and CMV-seropositive.

This rearrangement joins TRBV5-6 to TRBJ1-1, with D uncertain. V lost 0 bases and J 4 bases, leaving 16 bases between the germline ends. The germline V gene encodes CDR1 SGHDT and CDR2 YYEEEE. This CDR3 is 16 amino acids long. The CDR3 spells CASSLVSDPPGTEAFF. The CDR3 coding sequence is TGTGCCAGCAGCTTGGTCTCCGACCCTCCGGGCACTGAAGCTTTCTTT.

This clone appeared a single time. The chain combines TRBV5-1 with TRBJ2-3, with 14 nucleotides matching TRBD2. CDR3 length: 18 amino acids. From germline, CDR1 is SGHRS and CDR2 YFSETQ. V was clipped by 3 bases and J by 0 bases; unmatched bases: 6. CDR3 sequence: CASSSGLAGVSSTDTQYF. The CDR3 coding sequence is TGCGCCAGCAGCTCGGGACTAGCGGGGGTATCTAGCACAGATACGCAGTATTTT.

This chain uses TRBV25-1 with TRBJ2-3; 11 positions match TRBD2. J was trimmed by 5 bases and V by 5 bases; bases with no gene match: 9. This CDR3 has 16 residues. Germline V gene lookup returns CDR1 MGHDK and CDR2 SYGVNS. Here the CDR3 reads CASSLTSGSVGDTQYF. CDR3 DNA sequence: TGTGCCAGCAGTCTTACTAGCGGGAGTGTTGGAGATACGCAGTATTTT. Complete variable domain (other parts from reference TRBV25-1 and TRBJ2-3): EADIYQTPRYLVIGTGKKITLECSQTMGHDKMYWYQQDPGMELHLIHYSYGVNSTEKGDLSSESTVSRIRTEHFPLTLESARPSHTSQYLCASSLTSGSVGDTQYFGPGTRLTVL.

This clone was seen only once. V is TRBV28 and J is TRBJ2-7; maybe TRBD2 (6 bases). The V and J ends lost 6 bases and 2 bases respectively, with 14 bases between them. CDR3 length: 14 amino acids. Germline V gives CDR1 MDHEN, CDR2 SYDVKM. The chain's CDR3 is CASRGGTRPYEQYF. CDR3 in DNA: TGTGCCAGCAGAGGCGGGACCCGCCCCTACGAGCAGTACTTC.

The gene calls are TRBV5-1 and TRBJ2-7; a weak D match, TRBD1 (5 bases). The CDR3 is made up of 14 amino acids. Germline V gene sequence: CDR1 SGHRS, CDR2 YFSETQ. Trimming removed 0 bases at V and 3 bases at J, with 10 bases between. The CDR3 here is CASSLAGKDYEQYF. CDR3 DNA sequence: TGCGCCAGCAGCTTGGCAGGGAAAGACTACGAGCAGTACTTC.

The rearrangement uses TRBV4-3 and TRBJ1-5; weak D call: TRBD1 (5 bases). The CDR3 sequence is 13 residues long. Germline CDR1 reads LGHNA; CDR2 reads YSLEER. With 1 base removed from V and 8 bases from J, the gap between germline ends came to 9 bases. CDR3 sequence (DNA): TGCGCCAGCAGCCAAGGGGGCCATAAGCCCCAGCATTTT. Its translation is CASSQGGHKPQHF.

This clone was seen a single time. J is TRBJ2-3 and V is TRBV6-4; 8 bases agree with TRBD2. The V gene's germline CDR1 is MRHNA and CDR2 SNTAGT. The CDR3 is 14 residues long. Germline trimming cut 4 bases from V and 4 bases from J; bases unmatched to any gene: 4. The CDR3 region has the DNA TGTGCCAGCAGTGCAGGGCGGGAGGCAGATACGCAGTATTTT. Residues: CASSAGREADTQYF.

The V and J genes are TRBV11-2 and TRBJ2-1, with D possibly matching TRBD2 (5 bases). The CDR3 has 16 residues. Germline-derived CDR1 and CDR2 are SGHAT and FQNNGV. V gave up 7 bases and J gave up 1 base, with 17 bases separating them. CDR3 residues: CASTENLGVSYNEQFF. DNA for the CDR3: TGTGCCAGCACCGAGAATCTCGGGGTGTCCTACAATGAGCAGTTCTTC.

This chain connects TRBV6-1 to TRBJ1-6, with D perhaps TRBD1 (5 bases). Trimming stripped 0 bases from V and 13 bases from J, with 19 bases between. CDR3 length equals 16 residues. Looked up from germline, CDR1 is MNHNS and CDR2 is SASEGT. The CDR3: CASSEASGQGSLPLHF. The DNA of the CDR3 is TGTGCCAGCAGTGAAGCGAGTGGGCAGGGCAGCTTGCCCCTCCACTTT.

This chain joins TRBV6-1 and TRBJ2-1, with 9 bases identical to TRBD2. CDR1 is MNHNS, CDR2 SASEGT, per germline. The CDR3 has 15 amino acids. The ends lost 6 bases at V and 0 bases at J; junction bases unmatched: 3. Here the CDR3 reads CASRLAGSSYNEQFF. The CDR3 nucleotides are TGTGCCAGCAGGCTAGCGGGGAGCTCCTACAATGAGCAGTTCTTC.

The CDR3 sequence is CASSLAGTSGPYNEQFF. The CDR3 DNA reads TGTGCCAGCAGCTTGGCCGGGACTAGCGGGCCCTACAATGAGCAGTTCTTC. The chain carries TRBV7-3 and TRBJ2-1, with TRBD2 matching over 12 bases. Unmatched junction bases numbered 5, after V lost 3 bases and J lost 2 bases. There are 17 residues in the CDR3. CDR1 and CDR2 (germline): SGHTA, FQGTGA.

The DNA of the CDR3 is TGTGCCAGCAGCTCGCTACCGCCAGGGACCTACGAGCAGTACTTC. Encoded protein: CASSSLPPGTYEQYF. The V call is TRBV7-9, the J call TRBJ2-7, with D perhaps matching TRBD1 (5 bases). CDR1 SEHNR and CDR2 FQNEAQ come from the germline V gene (reference sequence). V lost 4 bases and J lost 2, with 15 bases in between. This CDR3 region has 15 residues.

This chain links TRBV9 with TRBJ1-6; TRBD1 might be the D (5 bases). Germline CDR1 and CDR2: SGDLS and YYNGEE. Trimming shortened V by 4 bases and J by 10 bases, and 15 bases separated the two germline ends. The CDR3 runs to 14 residues. CDR3 sequence: CASSLDTWGSPLHF. Written as DNA, the CDR3 is TGTGCCAGCAGCCTAGACACGTGGGGCTCACCCCTCCACTTT.

This chain uses TRBV2 with TRBJ2-1, with 9 bases aligning to TRBD1. Germline V lookup: CDR1 SNHLY, CDR2 FYNNEI. This CDR3 is 15 amino acids long. J lost 10 bases, V lost 5 bases, and 12 bases had no gene match. CDR3 in amino acids: CASSKDRGGLGEQFF. The CDR3, as DNA: TGTGCCAGCAGTAAGGACAGGGGCGGCCTGGGGGAGCAGTTCTTC.

The rearrangement uses TRBV4-3 and TRBJ1-2; 7 bases match TRBD1. Germline CDR1 and CDR2: LGHNA and YSLEER. V trimming: 3 bases; J trimming: 2 bases; junction bases outside the gene matches: 6. This CDR3 is 15 amino acids long. CDR3 loop: CASSQEVQGNYGYTF. CDR3 in DNA: TGCGCCAGCAGCCAGGAAGTACAGGGGAACTATGGCTACACCTTC.

The CDR3, as DNA: TGTGCCAGTAGGTCACCGGGACAGGGGAGGAATGAGCAGTTCTTC. This codes for CASRSPGQGRNEQFF. V gene TRBV19 combines with J gene TRBJ2-1; 10 nucleotides line up with TRBD1. The trim removed 6 bases at V and 7 bases at J, leaving 9 bases unmatched. The CDR3 contains 15 residues. The germline CDR1 and CDR2 sequences are LNHDA and SQIVND (reference sequence). The full variable domain, rest sourced from reference TRBV19 and TRBJ2-1, is DGGITQSPKYLFRKEGQNVTLSCEQNLNHDAMYWYRQDPGQGLRLIYYSQIVNDFQKGDIAEGYSVSREKKESFPLTVTSAQKNPTAFYLCASRSPGQGRNEQFFGPGTRLTVL.

This chain uses TRBV5-1 with TRBJ2-5, with 15 bases matching TRBD2. The CDR3 totals 17 residues. Trimming removed 3 bases from V and 1 base from J; junction bases left unmatched: 4. Per germline, CDR1 SGHRS and CDR2 YFSETQ. The CDR3: CASSSGLAGGLQETQYF. In DNA, the CDR3 is TGCGCCAGCAGCTCGGGACTAGCGGGAGGCCTCCAAGAGACCCAGTACTTC.

The chain uses TRBV6-5 and TRBJ1-6; 8 positions match TRBD1. In germline, CDR1 is MNHEY, CDR2 SVGAGI. The CDR3 runs to 15 residues. The ends lost 3 bases at V and 9 bases at J; junction bases unmatched: 7. The CDR3 region has the DNA TGTGCCAGCAGTTATATGCAGGGGGCGATTTCACCCCTCCACTTT. It codes for CASSYMQGAISPLHF.

CDR3 sequence (DNA): TGTGCCAGCAGTTCATCATTGACAGGAACTAGCTCCTACGAGCAGTACTTC. Amino acid sequence: CASSSSLTGTSSYEQYF. The rearrangement uses TRBV28 and TRBJ2-7; perhaps TRBD1 as D (6 bases). The CDR3 spans 17 residues. V lost 4 bases to trimming and J lost 0 bases, with 19 bases between them. CDR1 is MDHEN and CDR2 is SYDVKM in the germline V gene.

The chain joins TRBV4-1 to TRBJ1-2, with 8 bases that match TRBD1. The CDR3 consists of 14 residues. V dropped 3 bases and J dropped 5; count of bases not matched to a gene: 5. The germline V gene has CDR1 MGHRA and CDR2 YSYEKL. CDR3 amino acids: CASSHDRGPYGYTF. The DNA of the CDR3 is TGCGCCAGCAGCCATGACAGGGGTCCTTATGGCTACACCTTC.

The V and J genes are TRBV4-1 and TRBJ2-7; possible D gene TRBD1, 5 bases. The V end was cut by 4 bases, the J end by 2 bases, with 9 bases between. The CDR3 contains 13 residues. Per the germline V gene, CDR1 is MGHRA and CDR2 is YSYEKL. The DNA for the CDR3 is TGCGCCAGCAGCCCGGACATGACCTACGAGCAGTACTTC. Translation gives CASSPDMTYEQYF.

The chain recombines TRBV7-3 with TRBJ1-2; D possibly corresponds to TRBD1 (5 bases). CDR3 length: 13 amino acids. Germline values: CDR1 SGHTA, CDR2 FQGTGA. V lost 5 bases and J lost 6, with 13 bases in between. The CDR3 sequence is CASSPRAGDGYTF. DNA for the CDR3: TGTGCCAGCAGCCCACGGGCGGGGGATGGCTACACCTTC.

The genes are TRBV4-1 and TRBJ2-5, with D perhaps TRBD2 (5 bases). The CDR3 is 15 residues long. Germline values: CDR1 MGHRA, CDR2 YSYEKL. Trimming removed 4 bases at V and 5 bases at J, with 17 bases between. CDR3 DNA: TGCGCCAGCAGCCCCACGGGAAGCTTATGGGAGACCCAGTACTTC. The encoded protein is CASSPTGSLWETQYF.

This clone has just one count. CDR3 in DNA: TGTGCCAGCAGTCCAGGGGGAATAGGCAAAAACATTCAGTACTTC. Protein product: CASSPGGIGKNIQYF. The genes are TRBV6-6 and TRBJ2-4, with 7 positions matching TRBD1. From germline, CDR1 is MNHNY and CDR2 SVGAGI (reference sequence). V shed 5 bases and J 3 bases; nucleotides not matched to a gene: 7. This CDR3 spans 15 amino acids.

V gene TRBV9 combines with J gene TRBJ2-7; 7 bases are a match to TRBD2. V shed 4 bases and J 2 bases; nucleotides not matched to a gene: 9. CDR1 and CDR2 (germline): SGDLS, YYNGEE. The length of the CDR3 is 15 residues. This CDR3 is CASSSPGREAYEQYF. The CDR3 DNA follows: TGTGCCAGCAGCTCACCGGGGAGGGAGGCCTACGAGCAGTACTTC.

The gene calls are TRBV19 and TRBJ1-1; D is unresolved. V was pared by 6 bases and J by 4 bases, with 12 bases between. Germline CDR1 reads LNHDA; CDR2 reads SQIVND (reference sequence). The CDR3 totals 13 residues. The CDR3 sequence is CASSHRSVTEAFF. In DNA, the CDR3 is TGTGCCAGTAGCCACCGGAGTGTCACTGAAGCTTTCTTT.

This clone was observed a handful of times. This chain connects TRBV11-2 to TRBJ2-5, with TRBD1 identical over 7 bases. V shed 3 bases and J 1 base; nucleotides not matched to a gene: 2. The germline V gene has CDR1 SGHAT and CDR2 FQNNGV. CDR3 length: 14 residues. CDR3 sequence (DNA): TGTGCCAGCAGCTTGACAGGGATCCAAGAGACCCAGTACTTC. This gives the protein CASSLTGIQETQYF.

The chain couples TRBV5-5 to TRBJ1-2, with a possible D match to TRBD1 (5 bases). The V and J ends lost 4 bases and 6 bases respectively, with 19 bases between them. The CDR3 covers 15 residues. Germline loops: CDR1 SGHKS, CDR2 YYEKEE (reference sequence). The CDR3 coding sequence is TGTGCCAGCAGCCTGACAGAGTGGGGTGCCGATGGCTACACCTTC. Its protein is CASSLTEWGADGYTF.